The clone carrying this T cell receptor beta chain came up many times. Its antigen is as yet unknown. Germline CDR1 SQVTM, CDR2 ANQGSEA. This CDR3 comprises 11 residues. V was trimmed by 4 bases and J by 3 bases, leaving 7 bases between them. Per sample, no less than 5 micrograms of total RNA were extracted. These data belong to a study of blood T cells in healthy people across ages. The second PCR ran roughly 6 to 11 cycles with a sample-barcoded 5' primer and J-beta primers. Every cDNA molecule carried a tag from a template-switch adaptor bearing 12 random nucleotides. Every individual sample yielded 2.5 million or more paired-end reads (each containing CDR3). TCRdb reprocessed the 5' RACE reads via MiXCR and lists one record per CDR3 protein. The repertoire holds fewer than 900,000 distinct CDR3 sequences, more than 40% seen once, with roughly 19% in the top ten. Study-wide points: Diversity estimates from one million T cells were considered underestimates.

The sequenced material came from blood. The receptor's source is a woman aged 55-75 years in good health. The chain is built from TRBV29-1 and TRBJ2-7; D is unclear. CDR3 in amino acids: CSVVWGYEQYF. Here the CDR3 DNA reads TGCAGCGTTGTGTGGGGCTACGAGCAGTACTTC.